The clone carrying this T cell receptor beta chain was found a few times. The data belong to a study of blood T cells in healthy people across ages. Germline-derived CDR1 and CDR2 are SNHLY and FYNNEI. This CDR3 region has 14 residues. V was pared by 8 bases and J by 0 bases, with 3 bases of the junction left unmatched. Through a sample-barcoded 5' primer and a J-beta primer mix, a second PCR was run for 7 to 11 cycles. From the 5' RACE reads, TCRdb called clonotypes with MiXCR, one entry per CDR3 protein. This table holds over 550,000 distinct CDR3 sequences, about 30% found once. The sequence derives from a woman older than 75 in good health. The sequenced sample was blood. This chain uses TRBV2 with TRBJ2-2, with 7 bases lining up with TRBD2. CDR3 in amino acids: CASGAGANTGELFF. CDR3 nucleotides: TGTGCCAGCGGTGCGGGGGCGAACACCGGGGAGCTGTTTTTT.